This T cell receptor (beta chain) emerged from a study of metastatic and nonmetastatic thyroid tumors. Original methodology: Clinicopathological groups supplied CDR3 differences that were used to build a distant-metastasis classifier for papillary thyroid cancer. TCRdb reprocessed the PCR reads via MiXCR. The authors' filters were not applied to this entry. The top ten hold 10% of the sample, which has some 18,000 clones, about 34% seen once. A single count supports this clone. A junction boundary mismatches the germline segment, possibly from a read error. The germline V gene encodes CDR1 SGHRS and CDR2 YFSETQ. CDR3 length: 14 amino acids. Patients were all untreated before their thyroid surgery.

The chain employs TRBV5-1 and TRBJ2-5, with D unclear. The sequence came from a male donor with papillary thyroid cancer or a benign thyroid nodule (not recorded which). Some clones in this sample may be carry-over from other donors' samples. The sample taken for sequencing was tumor tissue. The chain's CDR3 is CASSLLSTQDTQYF. CDR3 sequence (DNA): TGCGCCAGCAGCTTGTTAAGCACGCAAGATACCCAGTACTTC.